This TCR beta chain was sequenced for a study of Ad26.COV2.S vaccination and SARS-CoV-2 variants. As regards this clone: Antigen unknown. The junction and the germline gene differ at one end; a read error may be behind it.

TCRdb's copy holds only in-frame clones and misses some; the assay was immunoSEQ multiplex PCR. The table records 350,000 to 500,000 clones, 90% of them present only once. Study-wide results and limits: It was reported that spike-specific CD8+ and CD4+ T cell responses were substantially broad after vaccination. Participants given vaccine showed non-spike TCR breadth similar to that of placebo recipients.

Described treatment: 15 to 20 received Ad26.COV2.S at low or high dose, single or two shots; roughly five received placebo; per-sample allocation not given. Specimen acquisition occurred on day 63 following the initial vaccine or placebo injection. An adult aged 18-55 years in Boston served as the donor. Germline V gene sequence: CDR1 MGHRA, CDR2 YSYEKL. The CDR3 has 15 residues. The specimen was peripheral blood, collected in a trial of Ad26.COV2.S vaccine versus placebo. The sequence came from a person between 18 and 65 years old who received the Ad26.COV2.S COVID-19 vaccine or a placebo. The rearrangement links TRBV4-1 to TRBJ2-7; 7 positions agree with TRBD1. For the CDR3, the DNA is TGCGCCAGCAGCCAAGCCGGGACAGCGACCTACGGGCAGTACTTC. It codes for CASSQAGTATYGQYF.